This T cell receptor beta chain was recovered during a study of molecular identifiers for immune sequencing clone quantification. General observations from the study: Should identical TCR molecules share a barcode, the sizes of highly expanded clones could be underestimated.

It was with previously described methods and listed TCR primers that bulk TCR libraries were made. In TCRdb, the PCR reads were re-called with MiXCR into one record per CDR3 protein. This table holds 490,000 or so distinct CDR3 sequences, about a fifth found once. This clonotype was counted a few times. Its antigen is not identified. Germline CDR1 and CDR2: MNHEY and SVGEGT. V lost 0 bases to trimming and J lost 2 bases, with 11 bases between them. This CDR3 contains 16 residues. The J gene is TRBJ2-4, the V gene TRBV6-2 or TRBV6-3; TRBD1 is a possible D gene (5 bases). The TCR originated in a human donor in good health. Some libraries in this study had Jurkat cell RNA spiked in. The sequenced sample consisted of naive CD8+ T cells from blood, with Jurkat cell RNA spiked in. Documented subset: FACS-sorted CD8+CD4-CCR7+CD45RA+ naive T cells. Written as DNA, the CDR3 is TGTGCCAGCAGTTACTCGGTCTCAGGGACCAAAAACATTCAGTACTTC. Amino acids: CASSYSVSGTKNIQYF.